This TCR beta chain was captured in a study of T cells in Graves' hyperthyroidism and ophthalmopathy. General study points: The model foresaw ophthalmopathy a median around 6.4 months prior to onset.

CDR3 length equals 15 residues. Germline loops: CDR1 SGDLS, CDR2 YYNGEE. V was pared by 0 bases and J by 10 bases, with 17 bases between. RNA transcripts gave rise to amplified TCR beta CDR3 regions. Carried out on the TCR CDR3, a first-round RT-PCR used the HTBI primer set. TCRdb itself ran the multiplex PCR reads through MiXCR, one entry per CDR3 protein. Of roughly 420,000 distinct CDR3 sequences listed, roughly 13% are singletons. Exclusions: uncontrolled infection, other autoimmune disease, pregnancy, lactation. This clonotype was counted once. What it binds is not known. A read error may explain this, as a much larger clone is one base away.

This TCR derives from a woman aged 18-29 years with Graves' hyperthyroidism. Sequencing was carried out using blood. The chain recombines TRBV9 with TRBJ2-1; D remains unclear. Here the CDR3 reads CASSVDGARSYEQFF. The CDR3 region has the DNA TGTGCCAGCAGCGTAGATGGCGCCCGCTCCTACGAGCAGTTCTTC.